Below, 18 T cell receptor beta chains from the same sample are listed, as sequenced in a study of human T cells and chemical hapten exposure. A single record per CDR3 protein comes from TCRdb applying MiXCR to the RACE reads. This sample has approximately 400,000 distinct CDR3 sequences; roughly 5.3% occur once, and the top ten carry 2.6%. Time point given: pre-sensitization, week 0. The treatment denotes: therapeutic diphenylcyclopropenone sensitization with weekly scalp DPC. The sequencing used whole blood, collected in connection with sensitization to the hapten diphenylcyclopropenone (DPC). These receptor sequences come from a woman aged 45-60 years with alopecia areata. Some clones in this sample may be carry-over from other donors' samples.

This clonotype was seen many times. This rearrangement joins TRBV7-8 to TRBJ1-6, with 8 bases lining up with TRBD1. The germline V gene has CDR1 SGHVS and CDR2 FQNEAQ. This CDR3 is 16 amino acids long. V gave up 5 bases and J gave up 7 bases; unmatched junction bases: 10. The CDR3 region is CASSLNGQGVNSPLHF. CDR3 nucleotides: TGTGCCAGCAGCCTTAACGGACAGGGTGTCAATTCACCCCTCCACTTT.

This clonotype was recorded at least ten times. V and J are TRBV29-1 and TRBJ2-2; D may be TRBD1 (6 bases). Per germline, CDR1 SQVTM and CDR2 ANQGSEA. Trimming stripped 5 bases from V and 0 bases from J, with 10 bases between. The CDR3 extends over 14 amino acids. The CDR3 loop reads CSVPGTPNTGELFF. The CDR3 region has the DNA TGCAGCGTTCCCGGGACACCGAACACCGGGGAGCTGTTTTTT.

This rearrangement joins TRBV12-3 or TRBV12-4 to TRBJ1-2, with D possibly matching TRBD1 (5 bases). Trimming left V 3 bases short and J 3 bases short, with 14 bases between. This CDR3 contains 15 residues. This CDR3 is CASSFGWGEDYGYTF. CDR3 DNA sequence: TGTGCCAGCAGTTTTGGTTGGGGGGAAGACTATGGCTACACCTTC.

Only a few counts were recorded for this clonotype. The rearrangement links TRBV28 to TRBJ2-7; no reliable D call. The germline V and J ends were trimmed by 2 bases and 5 bases, with 4 bases remaining between them. Germline V CDR1 and CDR2: MDHEN, SYDVKM. This CDR3 has 11 amino acids. The CDR3 is CASSLPNEQYF. CDR3 in DNA: TGTGCCAGCAGTTTACCTAACGAGCAGTACTTC.

In its sample, this clonotype was seen a few times. The chain carries TRBV21-1 and TRBJ2-1; the D segment call TRBD2 is taken from the table without a DNA check. TRBV21-1 is reported as a pseudogene. This CDR3 comprises 12 residues. The CDR3 sequence: CASNRLAREQFF. In DNA form, the CDR3 reads TGTGCCAGCAACCGACTAGCACGCGAGCAGTTCTTC.

This clonotype was observed once. It may be a read error: a sequence one base away is much more abundant. The J gene is TRBJ2-1, the V gene TRBV14; D might be TRBD1 or TRBD2, each matching 5 bases. This CDR3 region has 13 residues. The germline CDR1 and CDR2 sequences are SGHDN and FVKESK. The CDR3 region has the DNA TGTGCCAGCAGCCCATATGGACTGGGGGAGAAACCATTC. Translating it yields CASSPYGLGEKPF. The full variable domain, completed using reference TRBV14 and TRBJ2-1, is EAGVTQFPSHSVIEKGQTVTLRCDPISGHDNLYWYRRVMGKEIKFLLHFVKESKQDESGMPNNRFLAERTGGTYSTLKVQPAELEDSGVYFCASSPYGLGEKPFGPGTRLTVL.

This clonotype was detected ten times or more. The CDR3 here is CASSPTGHTDTQYF. The CDR3 DNA reads as TGTGCCAGCAGCCCAACAGGCCACACAGATACGCAGTATTTT. This chain joins TRBV7-2 and TRBJ2-3; maybe TRBD1 (5 bases). Germline V gene lookup returns CDR1 SGHTA and CDR2 FQGNSA. Trimming stripped 5 bases from V and 2 bases from J, with 11 bases between. This CDR3 comprises 14 residues.

J is TRBJ1-1 and V is TRBV7-9; no firm D call. The V and J ends lost 3 bases and 1 base respectively, with 9 bases between them. This CDR3 spans 14 amino acids. Looked up from germline, CDR1 is SEHNR and CDR2 is FQNEAQ (reference sequence). CDR3 bases: TGTGCCAGCAGCTTGACGATGGGGAACACTGAAGCTTTCTTT. Protein product: CASSLTMGNTEAFF.

This clonotype was seen at least ten times. This chain's CDR3 is CASSERGGGGNQPQHF. As DNA, the CDR3 is TGTGCCAGCAGTGAACGGGGAGGGGGCGGCAATCAGCCCCAGCATTTT. The chain uses TRBV6-1 and TRBJ1-5, with 7 bases aligning to TRBD1. The ends lost 2 bases at V and 2 bases at J; junction bases unmatched: 6. This CDR3 region has 16 residues. The germline V gene has CDR1 MNHNS and CDR2 SASEGT.

This clonotype occurred many times. This chain joins TRBV29-1 and TRBJ1-1; D is unclear. The CDR3 length is 10 residues. The germline V gene has CDR1 SQVTM and CDR2 ANQGSEA. The V gene lost 5 bases and the J gene lost 5 bases, with 6 bases spanning the gap. The CDR3 coding sequence is TGCAGCGTTTGTGAGACTGAAGCTTTCTTT. Its translation: CSVCETEAFF.

This clonotype has more than one count but fewer than ten. The chain joins TRBV20-1 to TRBJ2-3; a weak D match, TRBD1 (5 bases). Per the germline V gene, CDR1 is DFQATT and CDR2 is SNEGSKA (reference sequence). V lost 4 bases to trimming and J lost 5 bases, with 10 bases between them. The length of the CDR3 is 12 residues. This chain's CDR3 is CSAIRGGDTQYF. CDR3 nucleotide sequence: TGCAGTGCTATTAGGGGTGGAGATACGCAGTATTTT.

The genes are TRBV29-1 and TRBJ2-7; 7 nucleotides match TRBD1. CDR1 is SQVTM, CDR2 ANQGSEA, per germline. CDR3 length equals 12 residues. V was clipped by 1 base and J by 4 bases; unmatched bases: 1. The CDR3 is CSVEGDRYEQYF. The CDR3 nucleotides read TGCAGCGTTGAAGGGGACAGATACGAGCAGTACTTC.

V usage is TRBV7-8 and J usage is TRBJ1-2, with no clear D. CDR1 is SGHVS, CDR2 FQNEAQ, per germline. The CDR3 runs 15 residues. The V end was cut by 5 bases, the J end by 1 base, with 14 bases between. CDR3 nucleotide sequence: TGTGCCAGCAGCCTTACGGCTACCCTTAACTATGGCTACACCTTC. Protein sequence: CASSLTATLNYGYTF.

The gene calls are TRBV20-1 and TRBJ1-1; 7 bases fit TRBD1. The CDR3 length is 13 residues. J was trimmed by 4 bases and V by 5 bases; bases with no gene match: 7. In germline, CDR1 is DFQATT, CDR2 SNEGSKA (reference sequence). Here the CDR3 DNA reads TGCAGTGCTCACGGACAGGCTCGCACTGAAGCTTTCTTT. This codes for CSAHGQARTEAFF.

In this sample, this clonotype turned up many times. The chain couples TRBV23-1 to TRBJ1-4, with D perhaps TRBD1 (5 bases). TRBV23-1 is an ORF for which the function is uncertain. V was shortened by 7 bases and J by 5 bases, with 14 bases between the two germline ends. The CDR3 length is 14 residues. The CDR3 nucleotides read TGCGCCAGCAACCCAACAGGCAGCAATGAAAAACTGTTTTTT. It yields the protein CASNPTGSNEKLFF.

This clonotype showed up many times. The genes are TRBV10-3 and TRBJ1-1; D not resolved. V was cut by 10 bases and J by 1 base, with 19 bases left in between. CDR1 is ENHRY and CDR2 is SYGVKD in the germline V gene. The CDR3 is 15 residues long. DNA of the CDR3: TGTGCCACAGGAGGATTCGGTCAGGCGAACACTGAAGCTTTCTTT. It translates to CATGGFGQANTEAFF.

In its sample, this clonotype was seen a few times. The chain carries TRBV12-3 or TRBV12-4 and TRBJ2-7; 11 positions agree with TRBD2. The CDR3 consists of 15 residues. V trimming: 6 bases; J trimming: 5 bases; junction bases outside the gene matches: 9. DNA of the CDR3: TGTGCCAGCAGGTCAGCATCTAGCGGGGGGCACGAGCAGTACTTC. Its protein is CASRSASSGGHEQYF.

In this sample, this clonotype turned up a few times. V gene TRBV28 combines with J gene TRBJ1-1, with a tentative D call TRBD1 (6 bases). The V end lost 4 bases, the J end lost 4 bases, and 16 bases lay between the germline ends. Germline-derived CDR1 and CDR2 are MDHEN and SYDVKM. The CDR3 sequence is 15 residues long. The CDR3 sequence is CASSSMTGGATEAFF. DNA for the CDR3: TGTGCCAGCAGTTCGATGACAGGAGGGGCCACTGAAGCTTTCTTT.